This T cell receptor (beta chain) was profiled in a study of blood T cell repertoires in COVID-19. Across the whole study: Donors in the United States, Italy and Spain gave samples during acute or convalescent COVID-19. Sample material is recorded as cDNA or gDNA derived from T cells, B-cell-depleted T cells, or PBMCs.

Original processing methods: Reference gene primer amplification gave nucleated cell count estimates. TCRdb's copy holds only in-frame clones and misses some; the assay was immunoSEQ multiplex PCR. V and J calls and clone size are as listed in that table; D and trimming were resolved from the DNA. The data contain about 160,000 clones, just under 80% of them seen just once; the ten biggest clones take up approximately 13%. In germline, CDR1 is SGHAT, CDR2 FQNNGV. The CDR3 spans 15 residues. V was cut by 5 bases and J by 4 bases, with 17 bases left in between. The chain uses TRBV11-2 and TRBJ2-5, with a weak D call TRBD1 (5 bases). Sequenced material: peripheral blood. This TCR was sampled from a woman of 80 years or more with acute or convalescent COVID-19. CDR3 nucleotides: TGTGCCAGCAGCCCTACTCAGGGTAACGTAGAGACCCAGTACTTC. Residues: CASSPTQGNVETQYF.